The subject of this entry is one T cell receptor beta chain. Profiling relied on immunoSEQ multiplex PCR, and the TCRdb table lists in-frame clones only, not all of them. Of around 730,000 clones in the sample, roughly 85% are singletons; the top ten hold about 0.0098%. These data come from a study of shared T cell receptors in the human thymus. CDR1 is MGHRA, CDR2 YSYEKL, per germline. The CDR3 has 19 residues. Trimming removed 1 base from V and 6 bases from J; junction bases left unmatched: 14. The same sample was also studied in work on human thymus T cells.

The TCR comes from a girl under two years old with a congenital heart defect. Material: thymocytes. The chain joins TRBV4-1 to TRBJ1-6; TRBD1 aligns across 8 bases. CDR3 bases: TGCGCCAGCAGCCAAGCTACGGTCCCAGGGGGCATCGTTAATTCACCCCTCCACTTT. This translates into CASSQATVPGGIVNSPLHF.